The 14 T cell receptor beta chains given below trace back to one sample, sequenced in a study of cytomegalovirus exposure and HLA in healthy donors. Sequencing was performed with immunoSEQ multiplex PCR; in TCRdb, only in-frame clones are kept and a portion is missing. The data show 150,000 to 200,000 clones, with over 85% seen just once and 10% held by the top ten. The source material was PBMCs. These receptors were collected from a woman between 18 and 29 years old in good health and CMV-seropositive.

The chain uses TRBV5-4 and TRBJ2-1, with TRBD2 matching over 7 bases. This CDR3 contains 14 residues. Germline V gene sequence: CDR1 SGHNT, CDR2 YYREEE (reference sequence). J was trimmed by 8 bases and V by 6 bases; bases with no gene match: 11. The CDR3 region is CASIPGGPDDEQFF. In nucleotides, the CDR3 is TGTGCCAGCATTCCGGGGGGTCCAGACGATGAGCAGTTCTTC.

This clone was seen more than once but under ten times. The genes are TRBV5-4 and TRBJ1-3, with D possibly being TRBD1 (6 bases). V lost 1 base and J 4 bases, leaving 15 bases between the germline ends. Germline V gene sequence: CDR1 SGHNT, CDR2 YYREEE (reference sequence). CDR3 length equals 16 residues. CDR3 residues: CASSLFQGLGGNTIYF. CDR3 nucleotides: TGTGCCAGCAGCTTGTTCCAGGGGCTAGGAGGAAACACCATATATTTT.

The chain uses TRBV5-8 and TRBJ2-5; the D gene is possibly TRBD2 (5 bases). CDR1 SGHTS and CDR2 YDEGEE come from the germline V gene. The V and J ends lost 0 bases and 7 bases respectively, with 13 bases between them. This CDR3 comprises 14 residues. The chain's CDR3 is CASSLALAWGTQYF. The CDR3 DNA reads TGTGCCAGCAGCTTGGCCCTAGCTTGGGGGACCCAGTACTTC.

V usage is TRBV19 and J usage is TRBJ2-7; 8 bases are a match to TRBD1. V was pared by 3 bases and J by 3 bases, with 4 bases of the junction left unmatched. This CDR3 contains 14 residues. Germline loops: CDR1 LNHDA, CDR2 SQIVND (reference sequence). The CDR3 coding sequence is TGTGCCAGTAGTATCGGTACAGGGGGCTACGAGCAGTACTTC. This codes for CASSIGTGGYEQYF.

The count of this clone is one. This rearrangement joins TRBV19 to TRBJ2-6; a weak D match, TRBD1 (5 bases). V lost 4 bases, J lost 12 bases, and 22 bases lay in between. The CDR3 has 16 residues. Germline lookup yields CDR1 LNHDA and CDR2 SQIVND (reference sequence). The CDR3 is CASSTEQVSRLGVLTF. In DNA, the CDR3 is TGTGCCAGTAGTACGGAACAGGTGTCTCGTTTGGGCGTCCTGACTTTC. Full variable domain (remainder filled in from reference TRBV19 and TRBJ2-6): DGGITQSPKYLFRKEGQNVTLSCEQNLNHDAMYWYRQDPGQGLRLIYYSQIVNDFQKGDIAEGYSVSREKKESFPLTVTSAQKNPTAFYLCASSTEQVSRLGVLTFGAGSRLTVL.

This rearrangement joins TRBV5-4 to TRBJ2-1, with 9 bases lining up with TRBD1. In germline, CDR1 is SGHNT, CDR2 YYREEE (reference sequence). Unmatched junction bases numbered 13, after V lost 0 bases and J lost 9 bases. This CDR3 is built from 17 residues. CDR3 coding DNA: TGTGCCAGCAGCTTGGGAATTAGGACAGGGGTCGCGGCTGAGCAGTTCTTC. This codes for CASSLGIRTGVAAEQFF.

The chain couples TRBV11-2 to TRBJ2-7; TRBD1 matches at 7 bases. The CDR3 is 14 amino acids. Germline V CDR1 and CDR2: SGHAT, FQNNGV. The junction had 12 bases not matched to a gene; V was cut back by 7 bases and J by 6 bases. The CDR3 reads CASTVWGQSFEQYF. The CDR3 DNA reads TGTGCCAGCACCGTCTGGGGACAGTCGTTCGAGCAGTACTTC.

The genes are TRBV5-1 and TRBJ1-1; 9 bases map to TRBD1. The germline V gene encodes CDR1 SGHRS and CDR2 YFSETQ. The CDR3 is 15 residues long. The trim removed 3 bases at V and 0 bases at J, leaving 3 bases unmatched. CDR3: CASSSGQGMNTEAFF. DNA for the CDR3: TGCGCCAGCAGCTCAGGACAGGGGATGAACACTGAAGCTTTCTTT.

The V gene is TRBV19, the J gene TRBJ2-5, with D tentatively TRBD2 (5 bases). The CDR3 is made up of 13 amino acids. Trimming shortened V by 4 bases and J by 2 bases, and 8 bases separated the two germline ends. Germline CDR1 reads LNHDA; CDR2 reads SQIVND (reference sequence). The CDR3 sequence is CASSNSGQETQYF. CDR3 in DNA: TGTGCCAGTAGTAATTCGGGGCAAGAGACCCAGTACTTC.

The chain combines TRBV7-2 with TRBJ2-2; 13 bases agree with TRBD2. The CDR3 sequence is 15 residues long. With V trimmed by 5 bases and J by 8 bases, 5 bases remained unmatched. CDR1 and CDR2 (germline): SGHTA, FQGNSA. The DNA of the CDR3 is TGTGCCAGCAGCATCGCGACTAGCGGGAGGGGGGAGCTGTTTTTT. This gives the protein CASSIATSGRGELFF.

The V call is TRBV4-2, the J call TRBJ2-1, with 7 bases that match TRBD2. Looked up from germline, CDR1 is LGHNA and CDR2 is YNFKEQ. Trimming removed 0 bases from V and 9 bases from J; junction bases left unmatched: 11. The CDR3 is 16 amino acids. The CDR3 DNA follows: TGTGCCAGCAGCCAAGATCTGGCGGGAGTTGGTCCTGAGCAGTTCTTC. Translation gives CASSQDLAGVGPEQFF.

This chain joins TRBV27 and TRBJ2-2, with a tentative D call TRBD1 (5 bases). V lost 10 bases, J lost 4 bases, and 16 bases lay in between. The CDR3 loop spans 14 amino acids. The V gene's germline CDR1 is MNHEY and CDR2 SMNVEV (reference sequence). CDR3 nucleotide sequence: TGTGCCACCCGAACAGGTTACCCCACCGGGGAGCTGTTTTTT. This gives the protein CATRTGYPTGELFF.

This clone was detected a few times. The V call is TRBV19, the J call TRBJ2-7, with 7 positions matching TRBD2. Germline CDR1 LNHDA, CDR2 SQIVND (reference sequence). The CDR3 spans 16 residues. V shed 4 bases and J 4 bases; nucleotides not matched to a gene: 13. CDR3 sequence: CASSSLGLVPVYEQYF. In nucleotides, the CDR3 is TGTGCCAGTAGTAGTCTCGGACTAGTTCCCGTTTACGAGCAGTACTTC.

The V gene is TRBV19, the J gene TRBJ2-1; 11 bases line up with TRBD2. V lost 5 bases and J lost 9; bases outside the gene matches: 6. The germline CDR1 and CDR2 sequences are LNHDA and SQIVND (reference sequence). The CDR3 totals 14 residues. The CDR3 DNA follows: TGTGCCAGTAGTTTGACTAGCGGGATCTCTGAGCAGTTCTTC. Protein: CASSLTSGISEQFF.